Listed below are T cell receptor beta chains from one sample, sequenced in a study of blood T cell repertoires in COVID-19. TCRdb's copy holds only in-frame clones and misses some; the assay was immunoSEQ multiplex PCR. The sample includes around 160,000 clones, approximately 93% of them seen just once. Material: peripheral blood. Receptor source: a woman in her sixties with COVID-19, enrolled during active disease. CDR3s include the opening cysteine and the closing phenylalanine or tryptophan. The D gene is left open where the match is weak. Size is stated for part of the rows, as once, few or many counts, or as a class when the clone is expanded.

.	TRBV6-5	TRBD1	TRBJ1-2	TGTGCCAGCAGCCCGGACAGGCGGAACTATGGCTACACCTTC	CASSPDRRNYGYTF
.	TRBV11-3	TRBD2	TRBJ2-2	TGTGCCAGCAGCGCCGCGGGAGGGCGGGGGAACACCGGGGAGCTGTTTTTT	CASSAAGGRGNTGELFF
.	TRBV7-3	TRBD1	TRBJ2-7	TGTGCCAGCAGTCTGGGACAGGGGTTCTCCGAGCAGTACTTC	CASSLGQGFSEQYF
.	TRBV5-8	TRBD1	TRBJ2-7	TGTGCCAGCAGCCCAGGACAGGGATGGTACGAGCAGTACTTC	CASSPGQGWYEQYF
.	TRBV11-2	.	TRBJ2-3	TGTGCCAGCAGCCATTTAGTAGCGGCAGATACGCAGTATTTT	CASSHLVAADTQYF
.	TRBV5-4	.	TRBJ1-2	TGTGCCAGCAGCCAAACCCAATATTCGACAGGTGGCTACACCTTC	CASSQTQYSTGGYTF
.	TRBV10-3	.	TRBJ2-5	TGTGCCATCAGCGCGGGGGCCGAAGGTTGGACCCAGTACTTC	CAISAGAEGWTQYF
.	TRBV3-1/TRBV3-2	.	TRBJ1-2	TGTGCCAGCAGCCCCCAGAAGGGGTTGGGCACCTTC	CASSPQKGLGTF
few	TRBV19	.	TRBJ1-5	TGTGCCAGTAGCTCTGGGGGCGGGTTAAATCAGCCCCAGCATTTT	CASSSGGGLNQPQHF
.	TRBV5-5	.	TRBJ1-1	TGTGCCAGCAACCCCGGAGACGGGCGGGAGTCTGAAGCTTTCTTT	CASNPGDGRESEAFF
.	TRBV7-2	.	TRBJ1-1	TGTGCCAGCAGCTCGGGGATTTTCGAGCGGGCTTTCTTT	CASSSGIFERAFF
.	TRBV5-4	TRBD1	TRBJ1-2	TGTGCCAGCAGCTGGAAGAAACAGGGGCCTCACTATGGCTACACCTTC	CASSWKKQGPHYGYTF
.	TRBV6-5	TRBD2	TRBJ2-3	TGTGCCAGCAGTTCCGGGGGGGATCGCACAGATACGCAGTATTTT	CASSSGGDRTDTQYF
.	TRBV5-4	.	TRBJ1-1	TGTGCCAGCAGTAAAGGGGGGAACACTGAAGCTTTCTTT	CASSKGGNTEAFF
few	TRBV5-6	TRBD2	TRBJ2-5	TGTGCCAGCAGCTTGGCGACTAGCGGGGGAGAGACCCAGTACTTC	CASSLATSGGETQYF
.	TRBV6-5	.	TRBJ1-2	TGTGCCAGCAGTTACCGGGGAGCTCTTGGCTACACCTTC	CASSYRGALGYTF
.	TRBV4-2	.	TRBJ1-3	TGTGCCAGCAGCCCAAGGAGGTTCGCACCGTCCGGAAACACCATATATTTT	CASSPRRFAPSGNTIYF
.	TRBV7-2	.	TRBJ1-5	TGTGCCAGCAGCTCATACGGTAGTAATCAGCCCCAGCATTTT	CASSSYGSNQPQHF
.	TRBV6-1	TRBD2	TRBJ2-2	TGTGCCAGCAGTGAAGTAGCGGGGGCCCGGACCGGGGAGCTGTTTTTT	CASSEVAGARTGELFF
.	TRBV5-1	TRBD1	TRBJ1-3	TGCGCCAGCAGCCCGACAGGGGACGGGACTGTTTCCATATATTTT	CASSPTGDGTVSIYF
.	TRBV6-6	TRBD1	TRBJ1-5	TGTGCCAGCAGGGATACAGGGGTTAGTCAGCCCCAGCATTTT	CASRDTGVSQPQHF
.	TRBV15	.	TRBJ1-5	TGTGCCACCAGCAGTTATGGGGCCTCCTTCAATCAGCCCCAGCATTTT	CATSSYGASFNQPQHF
.	TRBV2	.	TRBJ1-5	TGTGCCAGCAGTGAAAGCGTGTCGGATCAGCCCCAGCATTTT	CASSESVSDQPQHF
.	TRBV3-1/TRBV3-2	TRBD1	TRBJ1-2	TGTGCCAGCAGCCAAGAAAGAGGGGGCCCCTATGGCTACACCTTC	CASSQERGGPYGYTF
.	TRBV30	TRBD2	TRBJ2-2	TGTGCCTGGTTGCGGGGGGACCACACCGGGGAGCTGTTTTTT	CAWLRGDHTGELFF
few	TRBV5-1	.	TRBJ1-5	TGCGCCAGCAGCTTGGGGGGGCGACAGCCCCAGCATTTT	CASSLGGRQPQHF
.	TRBV27	.	TRBJ1-1	TGTGCCAGCAGGTCCCCGGGGTACTTTTCTTTCTTT	CASRSPGYFSFF
.	TRBV5-1	.	TRBJ1-6	TGCGCCAGCAGCTTTGGGCCCGGTCGGAATTCACCCCTCCACTTT	CASSFGPGRNSPLHF
.	TRBV19	.	TRBJ1-4	TGTGCCAGTATAGGCGGAAGAGCAACTAATGAAAAACTGTTTTTT	CASIGGRATNEKLFF
.	TRBV2	.	TRBJ1-2	TGTGCCAGCAGGGCGGGGTTAAAGGGTGGCTACACCTTC	CASRAGLKGGYTF
.	TRBV10-3	.	TRBJ1-4	TGTGCCACCAAGGACTCTCCGAGGGAAAAACTGTTTTTT	CATKDSPREKLFF
.	TRBV6-5	.	TRBJ2-1	TGTGCGGCTAGGGGACTCACCGTCAATGAGCAGTTCTTC	CAARGLTVNEQFF
.	TRBV9	.	TRBJ1-6	TGTGCCAGCAGCGTAGGCAGGGGAAATTCACCCCTCCACTTT	CASSVGRGNSPLHF
once	TRBV3-1/TRBV3-2	TRBD1	TRBJ1-6	TGTGCCAGCAGCCAAGATGACAGGGATGTGAATTCACCCCTCCACTTT	CASSQDDRDVNSPLHF
.	TRBV3-1/TRBV3-2	TRBD2	TRBJ2-1	TGTGCCAGCAGCCAAGGACTAGCGGGGGGGTATCACAATGAGCAGTTCTTC	CASSQGLAGGYHNEQFF
.	TRBV15	.	TRBJ1-5	TGTGCCACCAGCAGAAGAGCTACTGAGTCGGGTCAGCCCCAGCATTTT	CATSRRATESGQPQHF
once	TRBV5-4	.	TRBJ1-2	TGTGCCAGCAGCTTCCAGGGAAACTATGGCTACACCTTC	CASSFQGNYGYTF
.	TRBV5-1	TRBD2	TRBJ2-1	TGCGCCAGCAGCTTACTAGCGGCGAATGAGCAGTTCTTC	CASSLLAANEQFF
.	TRBV19	.	TRBJ1-1	TGTGCCAGTAGTATTTATGGGAGGCTTCTTCCGAACACTGAAGCTTTCTTT	CASSIYGRLLPNTEAFF
.	TRBV29-1	.	TRBJ1-1	TGCAGCGTTGCTTTAGGGGGAACTGAAGCTTTCTTT	CSVALGGTEAFF
.	TRBV5-5	TRBD1	TRBJ2-3	TGTGCCAGCAGCTATCCACAGGGGTCGGGGACAGATACGCAGTATTTT	CASSYPQGSGTDTQYF
.	TRBV5-1	TRBD1	TRBJ2-2	TGCGCCAGCAGCTTGGCCCAGGGGGCGCGGACCGGGGAGCTGTTTTTT	CASSLAQGARTGELFF
.	TRBV2	TRBD2	TRBJ2-3	TGTGCCAGCAGTGATCCCTCTAGCGGGGGTAGCACAGATACGCAGTATTTT	CASSDPSSGGSTDTQYF
.	TRBV28	TRBD1	TRBJ2-4	TGTGCCAGCAGTTGGGGGACAGTTTCAAACATTCAGTACTTC	CASSWGTVSNIQYF
.	TRBV27	TRBD1	TRBJ1-1	TGTGCCAGCAGTACCGGGACAGTTACGATGAACACTGAAGCTTTCTTT	CASSTGTVTMNTEAFF
.	TRBV7-2	.	TRBJ1-1	TGTGCCAGCAGCTTAGTATCCGGACTTTGGGACACTGAAGCTTTCTTT	CASSLVSGLWDTEAFF
.	TRBV9	.	TRBJ2-7	TGTGCCAGCAGCAGAGGAGGGTTAAGCTCCTACGAGCAGTACTTC	CASSRGGLSSYEQYF
.	TRBV24-1	TRBD2	TRBJ2-1	TGTGCCACCGGGGGGGACAATGAGCAGTTCTTC	CATGGDNEQFF
.	TRBV30	.	TRBJ1-6	TGTGCCTGGAGCGCACCGGGACAACTCAATTCACCCCTCCACTTT	CAWSAPGQLNSPLHF
.	TRBV20-1	.	TRBJ1-2	TGCAGTGCTAGATATGAGGATGGCTACACCTTC	CSARYEDGYTF
.	TRBV6-5	TRBD2	TRBJ2-1	TGTGCCAGCAGTTACTCTGCTAGCGGGGGGGCCAATGAGCAGTTCTTC	CASSYSASGGANEQFF
.	TRBV5-6	TRBD1	TRBJ1-5	TGTGCCAGCAGCTTACTGACAGGGTATCAGCCCCAGCATTTT	CASSLLTGYQPQHF